This T cell receptor beta chain was sequenced for a study of cytomegalovirus exposure and HLA in healthy donors. Primers: 60 Vbeta forward and 13 Jbeta reverse. Assay: immunoSEQ multiplex PCR; the TCRdb copy retains only in-frame clones and omits some. The top ten hold less than 3.5% of the sample, which has over 120,000 clones, around 85% seen once. The TCR comes from a woman aged 25-40 years in good health and CMV-seronegative. Source material: PBMCs.

CDR3 protein: CASSYLTGQDNYGYTF. CDR3 DNA: TGTGCCAGCAGTTACTTAACGGGACAGGACAACTATGGCTACACCTTC. This chain joins TRBV6-5 and TRBJ1-2; TRBD1 aligns across 8 bases. The CDR3 is made up of 16 amino acids. After removal of 1 base from V and 2 bases from J, the junction contained 6 bases not matched to a gene. Germline V gives CDR1 MNHEY, CDR2 SVGAGI.